Listed below are T cell receptor beta chains from one sample, sequenced in a study of blood T cell repertoires in COVID-19. Using immunoSEQ multiplex PCR, the repertoire was profiled, and TCRdb retains in-frame clones only, with some absent. Found here are some 510,000 clones, roughly 90% of them singletons; the top ten hold over 1.5%. Sequencing was done on a sample of PBMCs or T cells enriched from blood (not recorded which). These receptors came from a woman in her forties who had recovered from COVID-19. Each CDR3 is given with its conserved first and last residue. Fields, in order: J gene, D gene, clone size, V gene, CDR3 DNA, CDR3 protein. D genes are given only for firm matches. Not every row has a clone size; where given, it reads once, few, many or a size class.

TRBJ1-1	TRBD1	-	TRBV27	TGTGCCAGCAGTCAGGACAGGGGGAACACTGAAGCTTTCTTT	CASSQDRGNTEAFF
TRBJ2-5	-	few	TRBV19	TGTGCCAGTAGTATGGAGGGCCTAGAGACCCAGTACTTC	CASSMEGLETQYF
TRBJ2-7	TRBD2	-	TRBV7-2	TGTGCCAGCAGCTTGACTAGCGGGGGTCTCTACGAGCAGTACTTC	CASSLTSGGLYEQYF
TRBJ2-7	-	-	TRBV7-2	TGTGCCAGCAGCCTCCCAGGGGACGAGGCCTACGAGCAGTACTTC	CASSLPGDEAYEQYF
TRBJ1-2	TRBD1	-	TRBV6-2/TRBV6-3	TGTGCCAGCAGTTATTCCGGGACAGGGAATGGCTACACCTTC	CASSYSGTGNGYTF
TRBJ1-2	TRBD1	-	TRBV5-4	TGTGCCAGCAGCCCCGGACAGGGGGCAAGTAGCTACACCTTC	CASSPGQGASSYTF
TRBJ1-2	-	-	TRBV9	TGTGCCAGCAGCGTCCCCGGGATCGATGGCTACACCTTC	CASSVPGIDGYTF
TRBJ2-7	TRBD1	-	TRBV14	TGTGCCAGCAGCCTCCGGGACAGGGCCCCATCTCTTTCCTACGAGCAGTACTTC	CASSLRDRAPSLSYEQYF
TRBJ2-7	-	-	TRBV7-2	TGTGCCAGCAGCATCCTGACAGGACTCTACGAGCAGTACTTC	CASSILTGLYEQYF
TRBJ2-7	-	-	TRBV21-1	TGTGCCAGCAGCCCTAAGGGGCTAGCGGCCGACGAGCAGTACTTC	CASSPKGLAADEQYF
TRBJ1-2	-	-	TRBV20-1	TGCAGTGCTACTTCTAACTATGGCTACACCTTC	CSATSNYGYTF
TRBJ2-3	TRBD2	-	TRBV7-2	TGTGCCAGCAGAGTCGGACCTCCGCGTAGCGGGAGCGCGACAGATACGCAGTATTTT	CASRVGPPRSGSATDTQYF
TRBJ2-7	TRBD2	once	TRBV10-3	TGTGCCTCTAGACACCCGGGGGGACTAGCGGGCCGATCCTACGAGCAGTACTTC	CASRHPGGLAGRSYEQYF
TRBJ2-1	-	-	TRBV6-6	TGTGCCAGCAGCTCCCGGGGGTGGCGTCTGTTCTTC	CASSSRGWRLFF
TRBJ2-4	TRBD1	-	TRBV27	TGTGCCAGCAGTCCATTAGACAGGGGGCGAGGGGGAAACATTCAGTACTTC	CASSPLDRGRGGNIQYF
TRBJ2-5	-	once	TRBV5-4	TGTGCCAGCAGCACTAAGGTGGGGCCCGCGGTAGAGACCCAGTACTTC	CASSTKVGPAVETQYF
TRBJ2-5	TRBD2	-	TRBV5-1	TGCGCCAGCAGCTTGGAAGGGGCGGGAGGTAAAGAGACCCAGTACTTC	CASSLEGAGGKETQYF
TRBJ2-7	TRBD2	-	TRBV13	TGTGCCAGCAGCTACTACGGCGGGGTGGCTAGCGGGAGTTACGAGCAGTACTTC	CASSYYGGVASGSYEQYF
TRBJ2-7	-	-	TRBV10-3	TGTGCCATCAGGACTAGCTCCTACGAGCAGTACTTC	CAIRTSSYEQYF
TRBJ1-2	-	-	TRBV7-6	TGTGCCAGCAGCCCTACGTCGGGGGGCAGATTCCCACCTCGTACATATGGCTACACCTTC	CASSPTSGGRFPPRTYGYTF
TRBJ2-7	TRBD2	once	TRBV5-1	TGCGCCAGCAGCTTGGGGGGCGCGGGAGGGCACCCCTACGAGCAGTACTTC	CASSLGGAGGHPYEQYF
TRBJ2-1	TRBD2	-	TRBV3-1/TRBV3-2	TGTGCCAGCAGCGCTACTAGCGGGAGGGCCTCCTACAATGAGCAGTTCTTC	CASSATSGRASYNEQFF
TRBJ1-3	-	-	TRBV25-1	TGTGCCAGCAGTGAACCCAGTTCCTCTGGAAACACCATATATTTT	CASSEPSSSGNTIYF
TRBJ2-5	TRBD1	-	TRBV25-1	TGTGCCAGCAGCACTCCGGGACAGGGGTTGGAGACCCAGTACTTC	CASSTPGQGLETQYF
TRBJ2-5	-	-	TRBV5-4	TGTGCCAGCAGCTTTGTTCAGGAGACCCAGTACTTC	CASSFVQETQYF
TRBJ2-1	-	-	TRBV4-2	TGTGCCAGCAGCCAAGGAGGGTCCTACAATGAGCAGTTCTTC	CASSQGGSYNEQFF
TRBJ1-2	-	-	TRBV18	TGTGCCAGCTCCCACAAACAGGGTACTGACTATGGCTACACCTTC	CASSHKQGTDYGYTF
TRBJ2-1	-	-	TRBV14	TGTGCCAGCAGAGTGACAGTTTCAACCTCCTACAATGAGCAGTTCTTC	CASRVTVSTSYNEQFF
TRBJ2-1	-	-	TRBV4-1	TGCGCCAGCGCAGCCGGGGTTAGCTCCTACAATGAGCAGTTCTTC	CASAAGVSSYNEQFF
TRBJ2-7	TRBD2	-	TRBV6-2/TRBV6-3	TGTGCCAGCAGTTACTCTATCGGGACTACCCAGGTGAGCTACGAGCAGTACTTC	CASSYSIGTTQVSYEQYF
TRBJ1-2	-	-	TRBV12-3/TRBV12-4	TGTGCCAGCAGTTATGGACAGATCTATGGCTACACCTTC	CASSYGQIYGYTF
TRBJ2-5	TRBD2	-	TRBV5-6	TGTGCCAGCAGCTTGGTGGCTAGCGGGAGGGCCTTACCAGAGACCCAGTACTTC	CASSLVASGRALPETQYF
TRBJ2-3	-	-	TRBV10-1	TGCGCCAGCAGTGTGCGGAGCACAGATACGCAGTATTTT	CASSVRSTDTQYF